This T cell receptor beta chain was recorded in a study of cytomegalovirus exposure and HLA in healthy donors. Study-wide background: Out of 398 genotyped donors, about 84% belonged to the Caucasian-associated ancestry cluster. Regarding the study as a whole: TCR beta sequences numbering 15,000 to 20,000 were associated with HLA alleles at 0.05 false discovery rate in a later analysis. Accurate HLA-A and HLA-B prediction from TCR beta sequences was reported for most subjects. The sole available immune exposure information was CMV serostatus.

CDR1 is MNHEY, CDR2 SVGAGI, per germline. V was cut by 0 bases and J by 0 bases, with 6 bases left in between. The CDR3 sequence is 16 residues long. In the PCR, 60 Vbeta and 13 Jbeta primers were used. The method was immunoSEQ multiplex PCR; TCRdb's version includes in-frame clones alone and lacks a portion of them. The profile shows about 220,000 clones, roughly 82% of them singletons. A word on this clone: Its antigen is unidentified.

The sequencing input was PBMCs. The TCR comes from a man aged 40-55 years in good health and CMV-seropositive. The J gene is TRBJ1-6, the V gene TRBV6-5; D not resolved. The chain's CDR3 is CASSYSSLSYNSPLHF. CDR3 in DNA: TGTGCCAGCAGTTACTCATCTCTCTCCTATAATTCACCCCTCCACTTT.